Reported below is one TCR beta chain. This record comes from a study of PD-1 blockade in classical Hodgkin lymphoma. Study-level information: Intravenous nivolumab at 3 mg/kg was given to patients every 2 weeks.

Looked up from germline, CDR1 is SNHLY and CDR2 is FYNNEI. The V gene lost 8 bases and the J gene lost 2 bases, with 12 bases spanning the gap. CDR3 length: 13 residues. Libraries were prepared by immunoSEQ multiplex PCR; TCRdb keeps only in-frame clonotypes and omits some of them. The profile shows 50,000 to 75,000 clones, approximately 89% of them singletons. All patients experienced relapse after autologous stem cell transplantation, and brentuximab vedotin exposure was variable. The input for sequencing was peripheral blood mononuclear cells (PBMCs), taken at baseline. This clonotype originated in a human donor with classical Hodgkin lymphoma. The V and J genes are TRBV2 and TRBJ1-2; a weak D match, TRBD1 (6 bases). CDR3 in amino acids: CASQRGTNYGYTF. The CDR3 nucleotides read TGTGCCAGCCAGAGGGGGACCAACTATGGCTACACCTTC.